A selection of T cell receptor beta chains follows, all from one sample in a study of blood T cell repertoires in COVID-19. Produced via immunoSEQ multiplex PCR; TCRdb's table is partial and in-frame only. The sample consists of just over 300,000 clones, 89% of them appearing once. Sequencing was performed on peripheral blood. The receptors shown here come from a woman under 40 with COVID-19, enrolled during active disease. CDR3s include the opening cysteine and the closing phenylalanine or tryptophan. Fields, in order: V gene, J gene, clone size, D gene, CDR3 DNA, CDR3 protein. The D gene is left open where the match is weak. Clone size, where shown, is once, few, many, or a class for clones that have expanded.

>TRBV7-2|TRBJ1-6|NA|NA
TGTGCCAGCAGAGCGACAGCCTATAATTCACCCCTCCACTTT
CASRATAYNSPLHF
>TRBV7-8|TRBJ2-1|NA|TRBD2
TGTGCCAGCAGCTTAGGGGGACTACTCCGCTCCTACAATGAGCAGTTCTTC
CASSLGGLLRSYNEQFF
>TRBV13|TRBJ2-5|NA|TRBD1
TGTGCCAGCAGCCCTACCGGGACAGAACAAGAGACCCAGTACTTC
CASSPTGTEQETQYF
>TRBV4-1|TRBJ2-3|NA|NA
TGCGCCAGCAGCCCTGACCTAACTAGCCAAGCCGACACAGATACGCAGTATTTT
CASSPDLTSQADTDTQYF
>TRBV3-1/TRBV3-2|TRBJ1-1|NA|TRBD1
TGTGCCAGCAGCTCGGGACAGGTCCTGAACACTGAAGCTTTCTTT
CASSSGQVLNTEAFF
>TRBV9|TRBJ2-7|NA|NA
TGTGCCAGCAGCGTAGGAGGGGGAATGCGGCACGAGCAGTACTTC
CASSVGGGMRHEQYF
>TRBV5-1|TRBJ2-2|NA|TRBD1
TGCGCCAGCAAGGGACAGGGGAACGCGAACACCGGGGAGCTGTTTTTT
CASKGQGNANTGELFF
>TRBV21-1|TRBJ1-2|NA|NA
TGTGCCAGCAGCAATCGTGAGGCAACCTATGGCTACACCTTC
CASSNREATYGYTF
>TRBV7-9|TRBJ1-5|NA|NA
TGTGCCAGCAGCGCAATTCCGGGGCCCCAGCATTTT
CASSAIPGPQHF
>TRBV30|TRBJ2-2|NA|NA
TGTGCCTGGAGTGTACGAGGGCCGAACACCGGGGAGCTGTTTTTT
CAWSVRGPNTGELFF
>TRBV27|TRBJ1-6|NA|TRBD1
TGTGCCAGCAGTTTAGGGACAGGGGGCAATTCACCCCTCCACTTT
CASSLGTGGNSPLHF
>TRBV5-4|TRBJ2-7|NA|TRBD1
TGTGCCAGCAGCGTCCGGGACAGGGGGTCCTACGAGCAGTACTTC
CASSVRDRGSYEQYF
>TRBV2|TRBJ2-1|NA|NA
TGTGCCAGCAGTGAAGCAGGGGTGAATGAGCAGTTCTTC
CASSEAGVNEQFF
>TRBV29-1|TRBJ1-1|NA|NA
TGCAGCGTGTTGGGGGCGGGCACTGAAGCTTTCTTT
CSVLGAGTEAFF
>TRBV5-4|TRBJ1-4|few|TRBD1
TGTGCCAGCAGCAGGACAGGGAATGGAGAAAAACTGTTTTTT
CASSRTGNGEKLFF
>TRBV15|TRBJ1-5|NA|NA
TGTGCCACCAGTTGGACAGCAAATAGCAATCAGCCCCAGCATTTT
CATSWTANSNQPQHF
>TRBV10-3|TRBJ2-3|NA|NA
TGTGCCATCAGTGAACAGGATAGGGATACGCAGTATTTT
CAISEQDRDTQYF
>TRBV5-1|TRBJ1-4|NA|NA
TGCGCCAGCAGCTTGGATCCGGGACAACAGGTAGAAAAACTGTTTTTT
CASSLDPGQQVEKLFF
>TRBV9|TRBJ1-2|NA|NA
TGTGCCAGCAGCGATTACAGCCTTACGGATGGCTACACCTTC
CASSDYSLTDGYTF
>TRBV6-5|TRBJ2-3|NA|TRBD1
TGTGCCAGCAGGCGGACAGGGGCAGCAGATACGCAGTATTTT
CASRRTGAADTQYF
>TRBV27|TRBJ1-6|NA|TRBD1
TGTGCCAGCAGTTTAGGGACAGTAGGTTCACCCCTCCACTTT
CASSLGTVGSPLHF
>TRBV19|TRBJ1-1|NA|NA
TGTGCCAGTAGTATAGATCGGGGTTTAACTGAAGCTTTCTTT
CASSIDRGLTEAFF
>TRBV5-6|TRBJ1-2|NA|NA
TGTGCCAGCAGCCCCCTTGGAGGCGGCTACACCTTC
CASSPLGGGYTF
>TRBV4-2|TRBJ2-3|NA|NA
TGTGCCAGCAGCCCAAACTCTCGGGATACGCAGTATTTT
CASSPNSRDTQYF
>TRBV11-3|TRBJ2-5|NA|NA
TGTGCCAGCAGCTTAGATCTGGGCGAGACCCAGTACTTC
CASSLDLGETQYF
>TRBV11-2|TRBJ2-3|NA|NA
TGTGCCAGCAGCCTGGACAGAATATCAAATACGCAGTATTTT
CASSLDRISNTQYF
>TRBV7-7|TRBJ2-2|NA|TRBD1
TGTGCTAGCAGCTTAAGCACAGGGGCGAACACCGGGGAGCTGTTTTTT
CASSLSTGANTGELFF
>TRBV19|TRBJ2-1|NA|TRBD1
TGTGCCAGTAGTATAGTGTTCGGACAGGGGGCGATCGACAATGAGCAGTTCTTC
CASSIVFGQGAIDNEQFF
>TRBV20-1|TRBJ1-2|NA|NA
TGCAGTGCTAGTCCCCTCAGTGGCTACACCTTC
CSASPLSGYTF
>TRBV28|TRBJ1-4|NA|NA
TGTGCCAGCACTCCAGGACACTCCAAGAAACAACTGTTTTTT
CASTPGHSKKQLFF
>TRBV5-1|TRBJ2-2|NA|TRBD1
TGCGCCAGCAGCGACCGGACAGGGAACACCGGGGAGCTGTTTTTT
CASSDRTGNTGELFF
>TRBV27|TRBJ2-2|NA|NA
TGTGCCAGCAGTTTAGACAGCTACGGGGAGCTGTTTTTT
CASSLDSYGELFF
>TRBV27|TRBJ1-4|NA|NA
TGTGCCAGCAGTTTAATTGGACAAGGTGAAAAACTGTTTTTT
CASSLIGQGEKLFF
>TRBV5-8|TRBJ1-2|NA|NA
TGTGCCAGCAGCACGACAGGCAATGTGGGCCTCTATGGCTACACCTTC
CASSTTGNVGLYGYTF
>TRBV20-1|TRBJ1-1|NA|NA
TGCAGTGCTAGTAGCGAAGGTAGCGACACTGAAGCTTTCTTT
CSASSEGSDTEAFF
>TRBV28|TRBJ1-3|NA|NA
TGTGCCAGCAGGACCCCGACAGGCTCTGGAAACACCATATATTTT
CASRTPTGSGNTIYF
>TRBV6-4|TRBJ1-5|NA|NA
TGTGCCAGCAGTGACCTACGGACAACCCCATCGCGGCCCCAGCATTTT
CASSDLRTTPSRPQHF
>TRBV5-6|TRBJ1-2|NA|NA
TGTGCCAGCAGCGCCGGGATTACAGGCTACACCTTC
CASSAGITGYTF
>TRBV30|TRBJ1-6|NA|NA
TGTGCCTCCCAAGGGGGATGGAATTCACCCCTCCACTTT
CASQGGWNSPLHF
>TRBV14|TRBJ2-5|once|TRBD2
TGTGCCAGCAGCCTCACAAGCGGGGGGCGCGGAGAGACCCAGTACTTC
CASSLTSGGRGETQYF
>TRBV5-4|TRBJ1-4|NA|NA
TGTGCCAGCAGCTTGTGGGAAGGGGGTGAAAAACTGTTTTTT
CASSLWEGGEKLFF
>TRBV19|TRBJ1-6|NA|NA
TGTGCCAGCAGGGACACGTATAATTCACCCCTCCACTTT
CASRDTYNSPLHF
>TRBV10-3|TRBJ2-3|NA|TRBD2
TGTGCCATCAGTCCCAGCGGGGGTAGCACAGATACGCAGTATTTT
CAISPSGGSTDTQYF
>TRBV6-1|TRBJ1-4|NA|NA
TGTGCCAGTAGTGGACCGCGGCGAGGAACTAATGAAAAACTGTTTTTT
CASSGPRRGTNEKLFF
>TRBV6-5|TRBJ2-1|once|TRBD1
TGTGCCAGCAGTTACCCCGGGACAGGGGATGAGAATGAGCAGTTCTTC
CASSYPGTGDENEQFF
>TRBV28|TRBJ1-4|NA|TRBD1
TGTGCCAGCAGTCCAGCCTCAGGGGGGCATGAAAAACTGTTTTTT
CASSPASGGHEKLFF
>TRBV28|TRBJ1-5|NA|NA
TGTGCCAGCATGTATAGCAATCAGCCCCAGCATTTT
CASMYSNQPQHF
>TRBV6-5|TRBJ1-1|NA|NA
TGTGCCAGCACCCGACAGGCTCTGAACACTGAAGCTTTCTTT
CASTRQALNTEAFF
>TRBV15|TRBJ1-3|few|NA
TGTGCCACCAGCAGAGGGGAGGGAGGATGGTCGGACACCATATATTTT
CATSRGEGGWSDTIYF
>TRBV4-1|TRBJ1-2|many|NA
TGCGCCAGCAGCCAACAGACAGGTTTTAGGCCGAATGGCTACACCTTC
CASSQQTGFRPNGYTF
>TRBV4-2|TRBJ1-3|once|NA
TGTGCCAGCAGCCAAGGCACCTACTCTGGAAACACCATATATTTT
CASSQGTYSGNTIYF
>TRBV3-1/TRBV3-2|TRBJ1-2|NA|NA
TGTGCCAGCAGCCAAGGAGCCCTCCCCGCTAAACAGGTCTACACCTTC
CASSQGALPAKQVYTF
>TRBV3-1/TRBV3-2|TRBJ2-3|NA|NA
TGTGCCAGCAGCCTCACGATGCGTAGCACAGATACGCAGTATTTT
CASSLTMRSTDTQYF
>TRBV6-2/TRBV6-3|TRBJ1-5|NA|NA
TGTGCCAGCAGTTTGGTTTCGCGGGGCCTCAATCAGCCCCAGCATTTT
CASSLVSRGLNQPQHF
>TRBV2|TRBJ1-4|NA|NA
TGTGCCAGCAGTCAGCACCAGGACCGGGGGGAAAAACTGTTTTTT
CASSQHQDRGEKLFF